This TCR beta chain was identified in a study of shared clonotypes between healthy human individuals. The junction had 4 bases not matched to a gene; V was cut back by 6 bases and J by 3 bases. Germline V gene sequence: CDR1 SNHLY, CDR2 FYNNEI. This CDR3 spans 15 amino acids. Assay used: immunoSEQ multiplex PCR; TCRdb lists only in-frame clones, some missing. The table shows fewer than 1.4 million clones, with approximately 78% occurring only once. The sequence derives from a man younger than 30 in good health. Some clones in this sample may be carry-over from other donors' samples. The sequencing sample was made of memory CD4+ T cells from PBMCs. Subset denoted: CD45RA-negative fraction. The chain couples TRBV2 to TRBJ2-2, with TRBD2 matching 10 bases. CDR3 protein: CASRATSGHTGELFF. The CDR3 DNA sequence: TGTGCCAGCAGGGCGACTAGCGGGCACACCGGGGAGCTGTTTTTT.